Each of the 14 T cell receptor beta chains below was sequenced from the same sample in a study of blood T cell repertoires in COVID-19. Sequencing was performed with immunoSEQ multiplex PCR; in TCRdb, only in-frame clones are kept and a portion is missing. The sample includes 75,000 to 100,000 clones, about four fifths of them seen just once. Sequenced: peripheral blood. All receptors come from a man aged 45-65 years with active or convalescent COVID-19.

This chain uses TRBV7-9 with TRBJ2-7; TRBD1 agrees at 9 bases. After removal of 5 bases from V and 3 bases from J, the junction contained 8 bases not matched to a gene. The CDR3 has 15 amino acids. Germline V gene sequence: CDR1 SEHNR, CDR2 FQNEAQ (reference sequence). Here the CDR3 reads CASSPPGQGFYEQYV. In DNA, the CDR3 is TGTGCCAGCAGCCCACCCGGACAGGGGTTCTACGAGCAGTACGTC.

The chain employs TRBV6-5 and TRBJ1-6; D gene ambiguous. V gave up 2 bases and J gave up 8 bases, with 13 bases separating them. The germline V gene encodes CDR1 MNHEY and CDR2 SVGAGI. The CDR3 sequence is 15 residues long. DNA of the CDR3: TGTGCCAGCAGTTACATGAGGGCACTAGATTCACCCCTCCACTTT. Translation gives CASSYMRALDSPLHF.

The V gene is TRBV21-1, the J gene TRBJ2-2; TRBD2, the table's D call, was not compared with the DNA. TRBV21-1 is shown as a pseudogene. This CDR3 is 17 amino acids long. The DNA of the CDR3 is TGTGCCAGCAGCAAAGCGCTAAGCGGGGGCGACACCGGGGAGCTGTTTTTT. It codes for CASSKALSGGDTGELFF.

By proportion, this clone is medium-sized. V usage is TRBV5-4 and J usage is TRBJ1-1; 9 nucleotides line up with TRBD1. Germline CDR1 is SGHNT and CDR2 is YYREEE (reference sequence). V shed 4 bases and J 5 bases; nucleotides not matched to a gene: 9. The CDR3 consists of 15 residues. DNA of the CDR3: TGTGCCAGCAGCGGGGGGACAGGGAAGTATACTGAAGCTTTCTTT. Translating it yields CASSGGTGKYTEAFF.

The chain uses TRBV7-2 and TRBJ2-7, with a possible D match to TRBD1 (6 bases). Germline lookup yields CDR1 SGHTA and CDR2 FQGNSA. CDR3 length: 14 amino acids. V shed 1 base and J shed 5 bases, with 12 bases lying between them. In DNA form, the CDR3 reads TGTGCCAGCAGCTTAGTGGGGGCCGGTCACGAGCAGTACTTC. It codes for CASSLVGAGHEQYF. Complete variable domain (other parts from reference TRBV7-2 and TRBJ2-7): GAGVSQSPSNKVTEKGKDVELRCDPISGHTALYWYRQSLGQGLEFLIYFQGNSAPDKSGLPSDRFSAERTGGSVSTLTIQRTQQEDSAVYLCASSLVGAGHEQYFGPGTRLTVT.

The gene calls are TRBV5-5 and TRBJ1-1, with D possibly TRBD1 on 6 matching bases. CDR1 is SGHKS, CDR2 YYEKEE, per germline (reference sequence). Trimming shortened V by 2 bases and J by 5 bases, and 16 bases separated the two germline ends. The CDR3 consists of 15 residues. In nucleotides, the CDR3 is TGTGCCAGCAGCTTCTCCGGGGGGCGCGAAACTGAAGCTTTCTTT. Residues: CASSFSGGRETEAFF.

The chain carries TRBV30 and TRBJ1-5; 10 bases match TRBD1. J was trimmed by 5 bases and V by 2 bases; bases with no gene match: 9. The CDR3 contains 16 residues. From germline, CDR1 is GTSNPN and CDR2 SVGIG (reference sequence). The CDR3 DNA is TGTGCCTGGAGTCTCTCGGACAGGGGGTTATATCAGCCCCAGCATTTT. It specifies CAWSLSDRGLYQPQHF.

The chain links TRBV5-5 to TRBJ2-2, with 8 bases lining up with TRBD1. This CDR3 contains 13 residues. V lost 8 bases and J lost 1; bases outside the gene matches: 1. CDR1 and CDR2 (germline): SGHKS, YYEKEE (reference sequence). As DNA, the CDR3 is TGTGCCAGTGGACAGGGGAACACCGGGGAGCTGTTTTTT. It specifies CASGQGNTGELFF.

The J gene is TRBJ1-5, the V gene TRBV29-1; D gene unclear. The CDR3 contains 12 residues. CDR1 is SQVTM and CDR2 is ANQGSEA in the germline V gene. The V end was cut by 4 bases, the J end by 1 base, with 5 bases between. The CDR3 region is CSVGESNQPQHF. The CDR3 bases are TGCAGCGTTGGGGAGAGCAATCAGCCCCAGCATTTT.

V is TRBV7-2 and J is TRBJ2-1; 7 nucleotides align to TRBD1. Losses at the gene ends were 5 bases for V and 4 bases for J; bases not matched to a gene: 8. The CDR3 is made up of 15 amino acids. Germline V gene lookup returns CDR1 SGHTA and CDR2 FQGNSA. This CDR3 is CASSTDRAEYNEQFF. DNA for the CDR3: TGTGCCAGCAGCACAGACAGGGCGGAATACAATGAGCAGTTCTTC.

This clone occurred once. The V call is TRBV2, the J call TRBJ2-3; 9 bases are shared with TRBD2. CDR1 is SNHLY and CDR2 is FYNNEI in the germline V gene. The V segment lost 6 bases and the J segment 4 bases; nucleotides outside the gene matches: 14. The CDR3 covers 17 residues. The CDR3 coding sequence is TGTGCCAGCAGGCTTATCCAGAGCGGGGGGCGTTCAGATACGCAGTATTTT. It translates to CASRLIQSGGRSDTQYF.

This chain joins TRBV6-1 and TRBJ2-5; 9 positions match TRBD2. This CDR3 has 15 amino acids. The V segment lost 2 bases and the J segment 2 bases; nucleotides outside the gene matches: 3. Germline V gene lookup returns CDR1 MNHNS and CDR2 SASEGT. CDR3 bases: TGTGCCAGCAGTGAAATCGCGGGGGGGCAAGAGACCCAGTACTTC. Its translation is CASSEIAGGQETQYF.

The CDR3 DNA follows: TGTGCCAGCAGTTACTCGGAACTAGTCACAGATACGCAGTATTTT. It codes for CASSYSELVTDTQYF. The J gene is TRBJ2-3, the V gene TRBV6-5; TRBD2 might be the D (5 bases). The CDR3 is made up of 15 amino acids. V was cut by 0 bases and J by 2 bases, with 9 bases left in between. Germline assignment: CDR1 MNHEY and CDR2 SVGAGI.

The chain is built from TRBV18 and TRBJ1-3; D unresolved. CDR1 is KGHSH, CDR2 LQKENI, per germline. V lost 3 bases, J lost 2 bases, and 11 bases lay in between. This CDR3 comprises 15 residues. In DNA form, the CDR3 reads TGTGCCAGCTCACCCCCTCCGGGGACTGGAAACACCATATATTTT. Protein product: CASSPPPGTGNTIYF.